The clone carrying this T cell receptor (beta chain) was counted ten times or more. The sample comes from a study of T cells in Graves' hyperthyroidism and ophthalmopathy. Researchers took RNA transcripts and amplified the TCR beta CDR3 regions from them. TCR CDR3 underwent first-round RT-PCR with the HTBI primer set. Each CDR3 protein gets one entry after TCRdb re-called the multiplex PCR reads with MiXCR. The profile shows hundreds of thousands of distinct CDR3 sequences, roughly 15% of them singletons. J gave up 8 bases and V 1 base, and 6 bases lay outside the gene matches. Germline V gene sequence: CDR1 SGHTA, CDR2 FQGNSA. This CDR3 is built from 16 residues. Patients were excluded because of uncontrolled infection, other autoimmune disease, pregnancy or lactation.

This receptor was obtained from a man between 18 and 35 years old with Graves' ophthalmopathy. The gene calls are TRBV7-2 and TRBJ2-1; 12 bases fit TRBD2. The sequencing input was blood. CDR3 region: CASSLGWLAGGYEQFF. DNA for the CDR3: TGTGCCAGCAGCTTAGGTTGGCTAGCGGGGGGGTATGAGCAGTTCTTC.